These T cell receptor beta chains were read from a single sample in a study of a mutant IDH1 vaccine in newly diagnosed glioma. Clones were sequenced by immunoSEQ multiplex PCR, and TCRdb holds only the in-frame ones, with some missing. The data show 50,000 to 75,000 clones, about 91% seen once. The sample here was PBMCs, taken from a glioma patient treated with radiotherapy, temozolomide or both. Every receptor here comes from a man in his fifties or sixties with glioma. Both conserved end residues are trimmed from each CDR3. Rows may omit the clone size; those that give it use once, few, many or a size class.

TRBV28	-	TRBJ1-5	ASRGGNSNQPQH
TRBV19	-	TRBJ2-4	ASSIGYRGRSAKNIQY
TRBV5-1	once	TRBJ1-6	ASSLEGPNSPLH
TRBV5-8	-	TRBJ1-3	ASSLPETRGNTIY
TRBV2	-	TRBJ2-1	ASIEVEPAYNEQF
TRBV19	-	TRBJ2-7	ASTPGQGPYEQY
TRBV10-3	-	TRBJ2-1	AISDRAKRSDEQF
TRBV5-6	-	TRBJ2-1	ASSLGQSYNEQF
TRBV11-2	-	TRBJ1-4	ASSLDGRVHEKLF
TRBV29-1	-	TRBJ2-5	STAGQGGETQY
TRBV11-2	-	TRBJ2-1	ASSLDQLAGNEQF
TRBV9	-	TRBJ1-2	ASETANYGYT
TRBV19	-	TRBJ1-3	ASSPRTGYGNTIY
TRBV5-1	-	TRBJ2-5	ASSLAIEGRETQY
TRBV30	-	TRBJ2-5	AWRAPGTSRASETQY
TRBV6-1	-	TRBJ1-2	ASSERGQVYGYT
TRBV7-2	-	TRBJ1-3	ASSAVGTAGNTIY
TRBV5-1	-	TRBJ2-5	ASSLSPAEGTQY
TRBV7-6	once	TRBJ2-7	ASSSNSYEQY
TRBV28	-	TRBJ2-1	ASSPAGLAGEVGEQF
TRBV4-2	-	TRBJ2-5	ASSQDWGVLTQY
TRBV2	-	TRBJ2-3	ARGAITDTQY
TRBV19	-	TRBJ1-6	ASSIRNSPLH
TRBV29-1	-	TRBJ2-2	SVATWGGSTGELF
TRBV28	once	TRBJ2-7	ASSTGPTYEQY